This entry is about one T cell receptor (beta chain). Antigen unknown. Both TRBC1 and TRBC2 were covered by a beta constant-region primer of two equimolar oligonucleotides. TCRdb re-called the UMI-ligation and nested PCR reads with MiXCR, one entry per CDR3 protein. The sample shows some 85,000 distinct CDR3 sequences, under 15% of them seen only once. The CDR3 totals 15 residues. Trimming shortened V by 0 bases and J by 8 bases, and 16 bases separated the two germline ends. Germline assignment: CDR1 SGHDN and CDR2 FVKESK. These data come from a study of naive and memory T cell subsets. Overall study findings and caveats: In naive cells, over 90% of TCR sequences were seen only once. Naive and memory repertoire findings lacked a ground truth for validation.

This rearrangement joins TRBV14 to TRBJ1-2; the D is unclear. The receptor's source is a human donor in good health. The sample consisted of central memory CD4+ T cells from blood. CDR3 in DNA: TGTGCCAGCAGCCAAGATCTCCGAAGAGCAAGCGGCTACACCTTC. It translates to CASSQDLRRASGYTF. The whole variable domain, filled in from reference TRBV14 and TRBJ1-2, reads EAGVTQFPSHSVIEKGQTVTLRCDPISGHDNLYWYRRVMGKEIKFLLHFVKESKQDESGMPNNRFLAERTGGTYSTLKVQPAELEDSGVYFCASSQDLRRASGYTFGSGTRLTVV.